The next 3 T cell receptor beta chains were all read from a single sample in a study of shared clonotypes between healthy human individuals (dated by TCRdb to 2018 to 2021). Libraries were prepared through the immunoSEQ multiplex PCR assay. TCRdb mirrors the immuneACCESS table, restricted to in-frame sequences. Some clones are absent from its copies; in checked studies, under half trace to an unresolved V gene, and the reason for the others is unknown. For this sample there are millions of clones; 90% to 95% appear just once. The ten biggest clones cover about 0.13% of the sample. Input material: naive CD4+ T cells sorted from blood. The label giving this sample's cell subset or site can be read as: CD45RA+ positively selected. These receptors originate from a man between 18 and 35 years old in good health.

The CDR3 protein is CASSLMRVSETQYF. The CDR3 DNA sequence: TGTGCCAGCAGCTTGATGAGGGTATCAGAGACCCAGTACTTC. The chain carries TRBV5-4 and TRBJ2-5, with a weak D call TRBD2 (5 bases). This CDR3 contains 14 residues. V gave up 1 base and J gave up 4 bases, with 11 bases separating them. CDR1 is SGHNT, CDR2 YYREEE, per germline (reference sequence).

The V call is TRBV7-2, the J call TRBJ2-7; 7 bases fit TRBD2. The CDR3 consists of 16 residues. The V and J ends lost 1 base and 2 bases, in that order; junction bases with no gene match: 8. The germline gives CDR1 SGHTA, CDR2 FQGNSA. The CDR3 loop is CASSLGPGGSAYEQYF. The CDR3 DNA reads TGTGCCAGCAGCTTAGGGCCCGGGGGGAGTGCCTACGAGCAGTACTTC.

This chain joins TRBV28 and TRBJ1-2, with D tentatively TRBD1 (6 bases). Germline V gene lookup returns CDR1 MDHEN and CDR2 SYDVKM. V lost 2 bases and J 5 bases, leaving 9 bases between the germline ends. The CDR3 length is 13 residues. The CDR3 DNA reads TGTGCCAGCAGTTTACGACAGGCGTATGGCTACACCTTC. Translating it yields CASSLRQAYGYTF.